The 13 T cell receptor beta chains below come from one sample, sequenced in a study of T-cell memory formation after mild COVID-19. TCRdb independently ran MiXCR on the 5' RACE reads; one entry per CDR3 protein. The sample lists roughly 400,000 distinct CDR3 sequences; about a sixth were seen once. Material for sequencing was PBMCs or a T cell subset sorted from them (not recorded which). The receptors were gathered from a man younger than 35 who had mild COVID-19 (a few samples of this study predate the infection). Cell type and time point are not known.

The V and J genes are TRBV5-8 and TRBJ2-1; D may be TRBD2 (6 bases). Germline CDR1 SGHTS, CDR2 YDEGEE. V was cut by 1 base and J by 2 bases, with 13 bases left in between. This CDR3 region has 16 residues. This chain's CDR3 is CASSLSVGGTYNEQFF. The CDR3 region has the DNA TGTGCCAGCAGCTTGTCTGTGGGAGGAACCTACAATGAGCAGTTCTTC.

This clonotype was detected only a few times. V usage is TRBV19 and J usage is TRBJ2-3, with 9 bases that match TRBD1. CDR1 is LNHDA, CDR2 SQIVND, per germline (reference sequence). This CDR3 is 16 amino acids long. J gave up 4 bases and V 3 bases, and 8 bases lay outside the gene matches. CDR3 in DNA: TGTGCCAGTAGTATGGGACAGGGCTGGGGTTCAGATACGCAGTATTTT. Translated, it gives CASSMGQGWGSDTQYF.

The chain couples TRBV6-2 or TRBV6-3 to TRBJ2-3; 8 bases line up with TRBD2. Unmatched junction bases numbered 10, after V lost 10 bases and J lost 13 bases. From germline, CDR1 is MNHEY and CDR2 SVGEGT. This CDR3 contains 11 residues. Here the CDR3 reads CATLRGGREYF. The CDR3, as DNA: TGTGCCACCCTCCGGGGGGGCCGGGAGTATTTT.

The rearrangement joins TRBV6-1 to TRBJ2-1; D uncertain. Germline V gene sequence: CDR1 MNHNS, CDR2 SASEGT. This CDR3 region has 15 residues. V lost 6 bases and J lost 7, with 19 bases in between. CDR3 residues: CASREQLATGNEQFF. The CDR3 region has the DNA TGTGCCAGCAGGGAGCAGCTGGCTACCGGGAATGAGCAGTTCTTC.

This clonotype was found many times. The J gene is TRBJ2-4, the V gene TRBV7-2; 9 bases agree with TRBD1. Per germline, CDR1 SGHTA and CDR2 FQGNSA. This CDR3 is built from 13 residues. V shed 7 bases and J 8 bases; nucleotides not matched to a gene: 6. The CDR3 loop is CASNPTGGDIQYF. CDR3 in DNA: TGTGCCAGCAACCCGACAGGGGGAGACATTCAGTACTTC.

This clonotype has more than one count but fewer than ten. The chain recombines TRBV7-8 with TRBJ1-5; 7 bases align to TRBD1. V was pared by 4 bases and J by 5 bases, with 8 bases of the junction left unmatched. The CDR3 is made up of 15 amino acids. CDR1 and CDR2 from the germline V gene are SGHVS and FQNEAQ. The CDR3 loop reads CASSSQGELDQPQHF. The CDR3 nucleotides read TGTGCCAGCAGCTCCCAGGGGGAGCTCGATCAGCCCCAGCATTTT.

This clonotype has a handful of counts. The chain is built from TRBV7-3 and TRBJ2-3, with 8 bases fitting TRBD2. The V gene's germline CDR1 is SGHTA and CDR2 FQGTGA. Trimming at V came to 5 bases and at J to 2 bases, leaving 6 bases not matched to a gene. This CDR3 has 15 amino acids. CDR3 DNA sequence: TGTGCCAGCAGCCGGGGGGGGCGGGACACAGATACGCAGTATTTT. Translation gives CASSRGGRDTDTQYF. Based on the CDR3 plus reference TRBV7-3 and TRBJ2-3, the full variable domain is GAGVSQTPSNKVTEKGKYVELRCDPISGHTALYWYRQSLGQGPEFLIYFQGTGAADDSGLPNDRFFAVRPEGSVSTLKIQRTERGDSAVYLCASSRGGRDTDTQYFGPGTRLTVL.

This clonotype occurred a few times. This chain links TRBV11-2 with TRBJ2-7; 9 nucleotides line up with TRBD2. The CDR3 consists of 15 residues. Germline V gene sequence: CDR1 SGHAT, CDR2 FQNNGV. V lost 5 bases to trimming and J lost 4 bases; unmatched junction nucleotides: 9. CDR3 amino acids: CASSPSSGVSYEQYV. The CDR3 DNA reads TGTGCCAGCAGCCCATCTAGCGGGGTCTCTTACGAGCAGTACGTC.

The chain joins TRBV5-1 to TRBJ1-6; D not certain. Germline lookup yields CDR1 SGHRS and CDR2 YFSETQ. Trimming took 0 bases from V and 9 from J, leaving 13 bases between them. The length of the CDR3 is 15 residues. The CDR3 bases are TGCGCCAGCAGCTTGGCGGGCCCGTCCCTTTCACCCCTCCACTTT. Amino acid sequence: CASSLAGPSLSPLHF.

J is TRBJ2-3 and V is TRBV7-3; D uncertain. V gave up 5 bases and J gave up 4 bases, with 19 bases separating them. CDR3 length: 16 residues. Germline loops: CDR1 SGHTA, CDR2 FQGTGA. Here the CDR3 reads CASSAEGRRMSDTQYF. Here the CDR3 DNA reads TGTGCCAGCAGCGCCGAAGGACGGCGGATGTCAGATACGCAGTATTTT.

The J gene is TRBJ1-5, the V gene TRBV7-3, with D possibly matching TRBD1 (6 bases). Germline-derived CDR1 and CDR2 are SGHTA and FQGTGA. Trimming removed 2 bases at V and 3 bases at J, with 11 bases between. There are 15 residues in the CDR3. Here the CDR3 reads CASSLLAGANQPQHF. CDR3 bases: TGTGCCAGCAGCTTACTTGCAGGGGCCAATCAGCCCCAGCATTTT.

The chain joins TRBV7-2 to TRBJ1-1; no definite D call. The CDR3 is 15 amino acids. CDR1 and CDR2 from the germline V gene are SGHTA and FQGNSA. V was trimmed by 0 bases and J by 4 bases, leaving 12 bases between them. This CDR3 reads CASSLAATLGTEAFF. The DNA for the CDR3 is TGTGCCAGCAGCTTAGCGGCGACACTCGGCACTGAAGCTTTCTTT.

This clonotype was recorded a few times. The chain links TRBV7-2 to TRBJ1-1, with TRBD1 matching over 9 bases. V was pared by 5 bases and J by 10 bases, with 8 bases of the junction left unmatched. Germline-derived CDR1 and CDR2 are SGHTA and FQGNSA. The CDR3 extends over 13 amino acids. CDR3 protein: CASSPWTGERAFF. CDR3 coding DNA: TGTGCCAGCAGCCCCTGGACAGGGGAAAGAGCTTTCTTT.